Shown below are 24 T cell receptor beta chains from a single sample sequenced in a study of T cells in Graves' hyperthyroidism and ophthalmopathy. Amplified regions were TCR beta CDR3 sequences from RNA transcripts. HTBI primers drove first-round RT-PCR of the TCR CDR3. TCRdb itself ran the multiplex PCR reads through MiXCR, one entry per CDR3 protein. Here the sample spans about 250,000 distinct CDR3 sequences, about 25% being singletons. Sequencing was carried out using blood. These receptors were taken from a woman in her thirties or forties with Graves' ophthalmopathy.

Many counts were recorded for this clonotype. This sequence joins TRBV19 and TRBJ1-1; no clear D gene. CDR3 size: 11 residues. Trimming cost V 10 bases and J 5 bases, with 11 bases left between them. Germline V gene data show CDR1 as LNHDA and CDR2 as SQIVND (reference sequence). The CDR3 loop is CATAGWTEAFF. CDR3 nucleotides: TGTGCCACCGCTGGTTGGACTGAAGCTTTCTTT.

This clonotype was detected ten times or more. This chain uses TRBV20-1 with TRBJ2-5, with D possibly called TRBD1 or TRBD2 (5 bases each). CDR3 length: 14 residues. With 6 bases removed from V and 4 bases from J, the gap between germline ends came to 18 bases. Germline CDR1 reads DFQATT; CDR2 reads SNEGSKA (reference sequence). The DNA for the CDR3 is TGCAGTGCCAGGGCGGGTGGTAGAGGAGAGACCCAGTACTTC. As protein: CSARAGGRGETQYF.

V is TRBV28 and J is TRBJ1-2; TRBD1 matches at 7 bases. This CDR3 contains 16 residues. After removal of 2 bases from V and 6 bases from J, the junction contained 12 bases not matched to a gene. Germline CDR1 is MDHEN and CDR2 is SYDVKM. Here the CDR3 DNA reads TGTGCCAGCAGTTTAAGTCCCCCCCGAGGGGGCGATGGCTACACCTTC. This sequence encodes CASSLSPPRGGDGYTF.

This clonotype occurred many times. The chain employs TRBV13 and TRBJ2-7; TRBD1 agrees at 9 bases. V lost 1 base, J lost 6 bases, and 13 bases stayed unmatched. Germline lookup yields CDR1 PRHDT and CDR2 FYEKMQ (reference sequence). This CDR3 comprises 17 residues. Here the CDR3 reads CASSLVGWGTGSLEQYF. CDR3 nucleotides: TGTGCCAGCAGCTTAGTGGGTTGGGGGACAGGGAGCCTCGAGCAGTACTTC. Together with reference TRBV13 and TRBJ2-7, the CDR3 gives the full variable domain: AAGVIQSPRHLIKEKRETATLKCYPIPRHDTVYWYQQGPGQDPQFLISFYEKMQSDKGSIPDRFSAQQFSDYHSELNMSSLELGDSALYFCASSLVGWGTGSLEQYFGPGTRLTVT.

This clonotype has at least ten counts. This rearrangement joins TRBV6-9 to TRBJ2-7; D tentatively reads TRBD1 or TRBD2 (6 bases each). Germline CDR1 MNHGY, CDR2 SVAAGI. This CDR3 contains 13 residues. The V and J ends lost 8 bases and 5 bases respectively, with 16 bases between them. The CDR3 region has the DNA TGTGCCAGCCGACATCGGGGGCGTCACGAGCAGTACTTC. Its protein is CASRHRGRHEQYF.

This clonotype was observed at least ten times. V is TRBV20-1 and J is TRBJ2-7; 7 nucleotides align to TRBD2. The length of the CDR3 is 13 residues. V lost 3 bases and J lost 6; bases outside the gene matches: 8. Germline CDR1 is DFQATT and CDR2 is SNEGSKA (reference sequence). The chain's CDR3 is CSASGLGSSEQYF. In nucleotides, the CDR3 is TGCAGTGCTAGTGGACTAGGTTCTAGCGAGCAGTACTTC.

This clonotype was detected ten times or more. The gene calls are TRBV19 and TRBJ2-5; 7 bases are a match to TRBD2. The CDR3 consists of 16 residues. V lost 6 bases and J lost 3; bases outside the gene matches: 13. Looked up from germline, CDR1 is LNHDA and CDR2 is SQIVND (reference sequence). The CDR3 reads CASSFRRLAGEETQYF. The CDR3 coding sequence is TGTGCCAGTAGCTTTCGTCGGTTGGCGGGAGAAGAGACCCAGTACTTC.

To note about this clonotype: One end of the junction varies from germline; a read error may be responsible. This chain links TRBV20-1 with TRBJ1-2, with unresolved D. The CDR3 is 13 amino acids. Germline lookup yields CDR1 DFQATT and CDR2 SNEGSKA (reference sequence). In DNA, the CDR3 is TGCAGTGCTACCTTACCCCAGGCGGGTGGCTACAGCTTC. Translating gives CSATLPQAGGYSF.

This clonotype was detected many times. CDR3 residues: CASSLEVAGEVETQYF. For the CDR3, the DNA is TGTGCCAGCAGCTTAGAGGTAGCGGGAGAGGTGGAGACCCAGTACTTC. The V and J genes are TRBV11-2 and TRBJ2-5; the match to TRBD2 covers 9 bases. The J segment lost 5 bases and the V segment lost 0 bases, leaving 7 bases of the junction unmatched. The CDR3 runs to 16 residues. The germline V gene has CDR1 SGHAT and CDR2 FQNNGV.

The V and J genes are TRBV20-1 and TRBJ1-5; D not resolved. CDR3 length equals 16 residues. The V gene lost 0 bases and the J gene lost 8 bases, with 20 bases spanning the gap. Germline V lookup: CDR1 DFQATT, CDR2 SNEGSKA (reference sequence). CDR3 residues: CSARDGRKPIFEPQHF. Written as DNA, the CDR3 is TGCAGTGCTAGAGATGGGAGGAAACCCATATTCGAGCCCCAGCATTTT.

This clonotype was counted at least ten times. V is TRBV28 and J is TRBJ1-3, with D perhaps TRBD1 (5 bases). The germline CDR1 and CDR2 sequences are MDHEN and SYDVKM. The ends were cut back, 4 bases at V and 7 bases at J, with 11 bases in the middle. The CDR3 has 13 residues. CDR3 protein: CASSSTTANTIYF. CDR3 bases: TGTGCCAGCAGTTCTACGACAGCCAACACCATATATTTT.

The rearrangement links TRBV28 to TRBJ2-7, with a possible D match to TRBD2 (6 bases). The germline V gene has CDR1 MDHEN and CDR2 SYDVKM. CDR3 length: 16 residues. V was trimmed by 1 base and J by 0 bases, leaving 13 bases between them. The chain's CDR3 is CASSLYTGLISYEQYF. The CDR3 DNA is TGTGCCAGCAGTTTATATACGGGACTTATCTCCTACGAGCAGTACTTC.

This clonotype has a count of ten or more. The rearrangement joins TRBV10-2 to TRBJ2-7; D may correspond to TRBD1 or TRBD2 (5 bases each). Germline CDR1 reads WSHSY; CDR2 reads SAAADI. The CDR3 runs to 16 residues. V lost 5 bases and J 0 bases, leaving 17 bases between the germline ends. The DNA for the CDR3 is TGCGCCAGCAGTACCTCCGGGACCCCGAGCTCCTACGAGCAGTACTTC. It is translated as CASSTSGTPSSYEQYF.

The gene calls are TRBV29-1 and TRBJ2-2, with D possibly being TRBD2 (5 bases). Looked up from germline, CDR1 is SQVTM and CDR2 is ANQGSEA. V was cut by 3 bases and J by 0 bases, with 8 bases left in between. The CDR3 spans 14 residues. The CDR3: CSVDEGTNTGELFF. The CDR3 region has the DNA TGCAGCGTTGACGAGGGCACGAACACCGGGGAGCTGTTTTTT.

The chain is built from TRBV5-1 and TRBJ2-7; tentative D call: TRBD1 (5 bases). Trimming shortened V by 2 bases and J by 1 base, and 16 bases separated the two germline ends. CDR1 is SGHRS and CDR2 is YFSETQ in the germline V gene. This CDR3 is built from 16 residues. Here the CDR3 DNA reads TGCGCCAGCAGCTTAGGGGTCCAGGGTTCGTCCTACGAGCAGTACTTC. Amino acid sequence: CASSLGVQGSSYEQYF.

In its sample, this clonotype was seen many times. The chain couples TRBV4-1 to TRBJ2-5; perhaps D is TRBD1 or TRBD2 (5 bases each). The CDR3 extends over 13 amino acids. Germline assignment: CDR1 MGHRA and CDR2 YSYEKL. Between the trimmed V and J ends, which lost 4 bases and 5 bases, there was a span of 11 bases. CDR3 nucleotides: TGCGCCAGCAGCCGATGGGGGACCGAGACCCAGTACTTC. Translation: CASSRWGTETQYF.

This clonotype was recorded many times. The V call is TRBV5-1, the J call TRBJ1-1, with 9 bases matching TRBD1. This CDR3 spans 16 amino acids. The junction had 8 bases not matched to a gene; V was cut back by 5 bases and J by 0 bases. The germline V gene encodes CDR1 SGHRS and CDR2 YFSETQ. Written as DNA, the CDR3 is TGCGCCAGCAGGCAGGACAGGGGTTCCATGAACACTGAAGCTTTCTTT. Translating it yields CASRQDRGSMNTEAFF. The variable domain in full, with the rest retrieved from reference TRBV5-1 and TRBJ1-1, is KAGVTQTPRYLIKTRGQQVTLSCSPISGHRSVSWYQQTPGQGLQFLFEYFSETQRNKGNFPGRFSGRQFSNSRSEMNVSTLELGDSALYLCASRQDRGSMNTEAFFGQGTRLTVV.

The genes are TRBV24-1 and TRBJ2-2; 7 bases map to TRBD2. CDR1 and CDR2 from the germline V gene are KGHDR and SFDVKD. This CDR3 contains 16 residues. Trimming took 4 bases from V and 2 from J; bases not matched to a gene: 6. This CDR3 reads CATSDRTSANTGELFF. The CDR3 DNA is TGTGCCACCAGTGACCGTACTAGCGCCAACACCGGGGAGCTGTTTTTT.

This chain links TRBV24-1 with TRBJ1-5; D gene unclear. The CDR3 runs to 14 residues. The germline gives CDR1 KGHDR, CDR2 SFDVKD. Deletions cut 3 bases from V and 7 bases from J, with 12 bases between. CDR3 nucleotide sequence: TGTGCCACCAGTGATGCCGGGGTAGAACAGCCCCAGCATTTT. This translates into CATSDAGVEQPQHF.

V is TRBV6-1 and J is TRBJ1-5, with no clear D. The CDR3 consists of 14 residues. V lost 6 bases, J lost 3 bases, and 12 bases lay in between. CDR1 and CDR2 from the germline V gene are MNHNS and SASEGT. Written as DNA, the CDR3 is TGTGCCAGCAGAGTCCAGCCGGTCAATCAGCCCCAGCATTTT. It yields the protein CASRVQPVNQPQHF.

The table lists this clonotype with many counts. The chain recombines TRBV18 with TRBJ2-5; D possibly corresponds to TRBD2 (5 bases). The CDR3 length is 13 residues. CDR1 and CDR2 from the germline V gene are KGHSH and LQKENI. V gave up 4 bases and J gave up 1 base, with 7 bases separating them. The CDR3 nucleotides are TGTGCCAGCTCACGACGGGGCCAAGAGACCCAGTACTTC. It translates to CASSRRGQETQYF.

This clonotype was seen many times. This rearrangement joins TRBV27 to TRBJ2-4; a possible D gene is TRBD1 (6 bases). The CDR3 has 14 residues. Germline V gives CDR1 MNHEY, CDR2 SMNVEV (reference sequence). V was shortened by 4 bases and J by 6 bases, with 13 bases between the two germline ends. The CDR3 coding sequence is TGTGCCAGCAGTTCCCCCCGAGGGGGAAACATTCAGTACTTC. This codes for CASSSPRGGNIQYF.

The CDR3 reads CASSLRFREEANYGYTF. DNA of the CDR3: TGTGCCAGCAGTTTAAGGTTCAGGGAAGAAGCTAACTATGGCTACACCTTC. This chain connects TRBV12-3 or TRBV12-4 to TRBJ1-2; D is perhaps TRBD1 (5 bases). The CDR3 runs to 17 residues. Trimming removed 2 bases from V and 0 bases from J, with 16 bases in between.

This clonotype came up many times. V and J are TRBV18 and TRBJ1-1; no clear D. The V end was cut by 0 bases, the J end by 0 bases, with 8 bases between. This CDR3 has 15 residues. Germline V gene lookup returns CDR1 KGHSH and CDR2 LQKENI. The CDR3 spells CASSPPNTLNTEAFF. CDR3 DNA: TGTGCCAGCTCACCACCGAACACATTGAACACTGAAGCTTTCTTT.